The 20 T cell receptor beta chains presented below share a single source sample, sequenced in a study of yellow fever vaccine responses in identical twins. TCRdb re-called the RT-PCR reads through MiXCR, storing one row per CDR3 protein. The sample has 3,200 or so distinct CDR3 sequences; roughly 80% are singletons. The sample here was T cells from blood (PBMCs), unsorted or a sorted subset (not recorded which), taken before or after yellow fever vaccination (not recorded which). The receptors come from a woman between 18 and 29 years old who received the yellow fever vaccine.

The gene calls are TRBV11-1 and TRBJ2-7; 9 nucleotides align to TRBD1. With 3 bases clipped from V and 5 bases from J, the junction kept 11 bases outside the gene matches. CDR3 length: 16 residues. CDR1 and CDR2 (germline): SGHAT, FQDESV (reference sequence). For the CDR3, the DNA is TGTGCCAGCAGCTTCCCCGGGACAGGGAATTACGACGAGCAGTACTTC. The encoded protein is CASSFPGTGNYDEQYF. The whole variable domain, remainder taken from reference TRBV11-1 and TRBJ2-7, is EAEVAQSPRYKITEKSQAVAFWCDPISGHATLYWYRQILGQGPELLVQFQDESVVDDSQLPKDRFSAERLKGVDSTLKIQPAELGDSAMYLCASSFPGTGNYDEQYFGPGTRLTVT.

This clonotype is classed as large. The J gene is TRBJ1-2, the V gene TRBV7-9; D remains ambiguous. The germline gives CDR1 SEHNR, CDR2 FQNEAQ (reference sequence). This CDR3 has 13 amino acids. V was shortened by 4 bases and J by 4 bases, with 10 bases between the two germline ends. The CDR3 spells CASSSQEFYGYTF. The DNA for the CDR3 is TGTGCCAGCAGCTCCCAGGAGTTCTATGGCTACACCTTC.

This clonotype was seen once. The V call is TRBV10-1, the J call TRBJ2-1; the D gene is possibly TRBD1 (5 bases). Germline V CDR1 and CDR2: WNHNN, SYGVQD (reference sequence). The length of the CDR3 is 13 residues. Trimming pared 2 bases from V and 13 bases from J, leaving 15 bases between. The CDR3 region has the DNA TGCGCCAGCAGTGAGCTACCGGACAAGACCCAGTTCTTC. Its protein product is CASSELPDKTQFF.

The chain uses TRBV18 and TRBJ2-7; the D gene could be TRBD1 or TRBD2 (6 bases each). Per the germline V gene, CDR1 is KGHSH and CDR2 is LQKENI. V shed 3 bases and J shed 7 bases, with 19 bases lying between them. The CDR3 loop spans 15 amino acids. CDR3 sequence reads: CASSPDLGGAEEQYF. The CDR3 nucleotides are TGTGCCAGCTCACCTGACCTCGGGGGCGCGGAGGAGCAGTACTTC.

The chain combines TRBV7-9 with TRBJ2-3, with TRBD2 matching 7 bases. This CDR3 comprises 12 residues. After removal of 4 bases from V and 6 bases from J, the junction contained 1 base not matched to a gene. Per the germline V gene, CDR1 is SEHNR and CDR2 is FQNEAQ (reference sequence). The CDR3 loop reads CASSWGGDTQYF. DNA of the CDR3: TGTGCCAGCAGCTGGGGAGGGGATACGCAGTATTTT. Full variable domain (remainder filled in from reference TRBV7-9 and TRBJ2-3): DTGVSQNPRHKITKRGQNVTFRCDPISEHNRLYWYRQTLGQGPEFLTYFQNEAQLEKSRLLSDRFSAERPKGSFSTLEIQRTEQGDSAMYLCASSWGGDTQYFGPGTRLTVL.

Here the CDR3 reads CSVMGRDYGYTF. CDR3 DNA: TGCAGCGTTATGGGGCGGGACTATGGCTACACCTTC. The chain employs TRBV29-1 and TRBJ1-2, with D tentatively TRBD1 (5 bases). The CDR3 spans 12 residues. V lost 5 bases and J 3 bases, leaving 10 bases between the germline ends. Germline CDR1 is SQVTM and CDR2 is ANQGSEA.

V gene TRBV9 combines with J gene TRBJ2-2; D remains unclear. Trimming cost V 0 bases and J 0 bases, with 6 bases left between them. CDR1 and CDR2 (germline): SGDLS, YYNGEE. This CDR3 comprises 15 residues. The CDR3 region is CASSVAKTNTGELFF. DNA for the CDR3: TGTGCCAGCAGCGTAGCTAAAACGAACACCGGGGAGCTGTTTTTT. Supplemented by reference TRBV9 and TRBJ2-2, the full variable domain reads DSGVTQTPKHLITATGQRVTLRCSPRSGDLSVYWYQQSLDQGLQFLIQYYNGEERAKGNILERFSAQQFPDLHSELNLSSLELGDSALYFCASSVAKTNTGELFFGEGSRLTVL.

The chain links TRBV5-1 to TRBJ2-1; possibly TRBD2 for D (7 bases). V lost 7 bases and J lost 8, with 13 bases in between. The CDR3 runs 12 residues. From germline, CDR1 is SGHRS and CDR2 YFSETQ. The CDR3, as DNA: TGCGCCAGCTCTGGCGGGGGCCATGAGCAGTTCTTC. This sequence encodes CASSGGGHEQFF.

The rearrangement links TRBV21-1 to TRBJ2-1; TRBD2 is taken as the D call from the table, unchecked against the DNA. TRBV21-1 is a documented pseudogene. The length of the CDR3 is 15 residues. The CDR3 is CASSRLGTSFFRQFF. In DNA, the CDR3 is TGTGCCAGCAGCAGACTAGGGACTAGCTTCTTTAGGCAGTTCTTC.

The CDR3 bases are TGCAGCGTCCATACTGGGTTAACAGAGACCCAGTACTTC. Translation gives CSVHTGLTETQYF. This chain joins TRBV29-1 and TRBJ2-5; D is unresolved. The V gene's germline CDR1 is SQVTM and CDR2 ANQGSEA. Trimming took off 6 bases at V and 4 bases at J, with 15 bases between the two ends. The CDR3 has 13 residues. Together with reference TRBV29-1 and TRBJ2-5, the CDR3 gives the full variable domain: SAVISQKPSRDICQRGTSLTIQCQVDSQVTMMFWYRQQPGQSLTLIATANQGSEATYESGFVIDKFPISRPNLTFSTLTVSNMSPEDSSIYLCSVHTGLTETQYFGPGTRLLVL.

This clonotype was observed once. The chain links TRBV12-5 to TRBJ1-1, with a tentative D call TRBD1 (5 bases). The germline CDR1 and CDR2 sequences are LGHNT and FRNRAP. Trimming took off 6 bases at V and 2 bases at J, with 10 bases between the two ends. This CDR3 spans 13 amino acids. The CDR3: CASGSGPNTEAFF. CDR3 nucleotides: TGTGCTAGTGGCTCGGGACCTAACACTGAAGCTTTCTTT.

This clonotype was recorded once. The chain combines TRBV9 with TRBJ2-2, with D possibly being TRBD2 (6 bases). V was cut by 4 bases and J by 2 bases, with 9 bases left in between. The CDR3 loop spans 14 amino acids. Germline CDR1 is SGDLS and CDR2 is YYNGEE. The CDR3 DNA is TGTGCCAGCAGCCCGGGGACTAACACCGGGGAGCTGTTTTTT. Its translation: CASSPGTNTGELFF.

J is TRBJ1-6 and V is TRBV12-3 or TRBV12-4; D is uncertain. The V and J ends lost 8 bases and 2 bases respectively, with 16 bases between them. CDR3 size: 16 residues. The CDR3 coding sequence is TGTGCCAGCGACCTCAGAAGAGCGGCCTATAATTCACCCCTCCACTTT. The encoded protein is CASDLRRAAYNSPLHF.

The chain is built from TRBV9 and TRBJ2-3; TRBD1 is a possible D gene (5 bases). From germline, CDR1 is SGDLS and CDR2 YYNGEE. V was shortened by 4 bases and J by 2 bases, with 8 bases between the two germline ends. The CDR3 totals 13 residues. This chain's CDR3 is CASSPGNTDTQYF. CDR3 DNA sequence: TGTGCCAGCAGCCCAGGGAACACAGATACGCAGTATTTT.

The gene calls are TRBV4-1 and TRBJ2-7; 8 bases are a match to TRBD1. Germline V gives CDR1 MGHRA, CDR2 YSYEKL. There are 16 residues in the CDR3. Trimming at V came to 4 bases and at J to 2 bases, leaving 10 bases not matched to a gene. The CDR3 region is CASSPMGETGAYEQYF. The CDR3 bases are TGCGCCAGCAGCCCAATGGGGGAGACAGGGGCCTACGAGCAGTACTTC.

Only a few counts were recorded for this clonotype. This sequence joins TRBV4-1 and TRBJ1-3, with D maybe TRBD1 (6 bases). Germline V lookup: CDR1 MGHRA, CDR2 YSYEKL. The CDR3 has 16 amino acids. V was cut by 1 base and J by 0 bases, with 10 bases left in between. CDR3 protein: CASSQADSSSGNTIYF. CDR3 DNA: TGCGCCAGCAGCCAAGCGGACAGTAGCTCTGGAAACACCATATATTTT.

This chain uses TRBV20-1 with TRBJ2-2; tentatively, D is TRBD1 or TRBD2 (5 bases each). V was pared by 0 bases and J by 4 bases, with 18 bases between. CDR3 length: 17 amino acids. CDR1 DFQATT and CDR2 SNEGSKA come from the germline V gene (reference sequence). CDR3 residues: CSAREKGSGVVTGELFF. As DNA, the CDR3 is TGCAGTGCTAGAGAAAAGGGGAGCGGCGTTGTCACCGGGGAGCTGTTTTTT.

The V gene is TRBV30, the J gene TRBJ1-4; D is undetermined. V lost 3 bases and J lost 8, with 13 bases in between. CDR3 length: 13 residues. The germline V gene encodes CDR1 GTSNPN and CDR2 SVGIG (reference sequence). The CDR3 spells CAWSLAGREKLFF. DNA of the CDR3: TGTGCCTGGAGCTTGGCCGGCCGGGAAAAACTGTTTTTT.

V gene TRBV29-1 combines with J gene TRBJ2-7; a possible D gene is TRBD2 (5 bases). The CDR3 has 12 residues. Germline loops: CDR1 SQVTM, CDR2 ANQGSEA. V was clipped by 6 bases and J by 3 bases, with 12 bases between them. The CDR3 region has the DNA TGCAGCGTGGAGGACTCAAACTACGAGCAGTACTTC. Translated: CSVEDSNYEQYF.

The rearrangement joins TRBV5-1 to TRBJ2-1; 10 nucleotides agree with TRBD1. The V gene end was trimmed by 3 bases and the J gene end by 10 bases; junction bases not matched to a gene: 13. Per the germline V gene, CDR1 is SGHRS and CDR2 is YFSETQ. This CDR3 region has 16 residues. CDR3 residues: CASSSALGTGVREQFF. CDR3 DNA sequence: TGCGCCAGCAGCTCAGCTTTAGGGACAGGGGTCCGAGAGCAGTTCTTC. The whole variable domain, filled in from reference TRBV5-1 and TRBJ2-1, reads KAGVTQTPRYLIKTRGQQVTLSCSPISGHRSVSWYQQTPGQGLQFLFEYFSETQRNKGNFPGRFSGRQFSNSRSEMNVSTLELGDSALYLCASSSALGTGVREQFFGPGTRLTVL.